This T cell receptor beta chain was found in a study of cytotoxic CD8 clonotypes in ibrutinib-treated CLL. Findings and caveats of the study: Before falling back toward baseline at progression, clonality had risen at the time of ibrutinib response. Public clonotypes were seen rarely and were contracted or stable on treatment.

Roughly 2 micrograms of genomic DNA from cryopreserved PBMCs went into TCR beta libraries. Concerning this clone: Its antigen remains unidentified.

V shed 3 bases and J shed 9 bases, with 10 bases lying between them. This CDR3 region has 11 residues. CDR1 and CDR2 from the germline V gene are DFQATT and SNEGSKA (reference sequence). Repertoires were generated with immunoSEQ multiplex PCR, while TCRdb's copy carries only in-frame clones and drops some. The sample has roughly 180,000 clones; under 85% are singletons. The sequence was collected from a human donor with chronic lymphocytic leukemia. The chain joins TRBV20-1 to TRBJ2-3; no clear D gene. Sequencing was performed on PBMCs, taken after 24 months of ibrutinib treatment. As DNA, the CDR3 is TGCAGTGCTAGTCTGGGCGGCACGCAGTATTTT. Translating gives CSASLGGTQYF.